The 14 T cell receptor beta chains presented below share a single source sample, sequenced in a study of Graves' ophthalmopathy and Graves' hyperthyroidism. Amplification from RNA transcripts yielded the TCR beta CDR3 regions. First-round RT-PCR with HTBI primers preceded a second-round multiplex PCR. TCRdb independently ran MiXCR on the multiplex PCR reads; one entry per CDR3 protein. The sample has over a million distinct CDR3 sequences; roughly 35% are singletons. Material for sequencing was peripheral blood or thyroid tissue (not recorded which). The receptors originated from an adult man with Graves' hyperthyroidism.

This clonotype was seen repeatedly, ten times or more. This rearrangement joins TRBV12-3 or TRBV12-4 to TRBJ2-5; D remains ambiguous. V dropped 7 bases and J dropped 7 bases, with 16 bases sitting between them. CDR3 length equals 13 residues. This CDR3 is CASTPRTTVTQYF. CDR3 sequence (DNA): TGTGCCAGCACTCCTCGGACGACGGTGACCCAGTACTTC.

About this clonotype: The junction and the germline gene differ at one end; a read error may be behind it. This rearrangement joins TRBV6-2 or TRBV6-3 to TRBJ2-2; TRBD1 might be the D (5 bases). CDR3 length: 15 residues. The germline CDR1 and CDR2 sequences are MNHEY and SVGEGT. Here the CDR3 reads CASRRYGANAGELFF. The CDR3 DNA reads as TGTGCCAGCAGAAGATATGGGGCGAACGCCGGGGAGCTGTTTTTT.

The table lists this clonotype with a few counts. The chain links TRBV9 to TRBJ2-7; no clear D gene. Germline CDR1 SGDLS, CDR2 YYNGEE. This CDR3 region has 14 residues. Trimming stripped 0 bases from V and 0 bases from J, with 7 bases between. This CDR3 reads CASSVEEFSYEQYF. CDR3 DNA: TGTGCCAGCAGCGTAGAGGAGTTCTCCTACGAGCAGTACTTC.

With regard to this clonotype: This clone may be a read error of a much larger clone one base away. This chain joins TRBV19 and TRBJ1-5; D is perhaps TRBD1 (5 bases). V was clipped by 11 bases and J by 4 bases, with 15 bases between them. The CDR3 spans 13 residues. Germline V gene lookup returns CDR1 LNHDA and CDR2 SQIVND (reference sequence). Here the CDR3 DNA reads TGTGCCGGTTCGGGACGCTTTAATCAGCCCCAGCATTTT. Protein: CAGSGRFNQPQHF.

Points on this clonotype: A much bigger clone sits one base away, suggesting this may be a read error. This chain joins TRBV7-9 and TRBJ2-7; D remains ambiguous. CDR1 SEHNR and CDR2 FQNEAQ come from the germline V gene (reference sequence). This CDR3 comprises 14 residues. Written as DNA, the CDR3 is TGCGCCAGCAGCTTGAGTCCCGATAACTACGAGCAGTACTTC. Translating gives CASSLSPDNYEQYF. The full variable domain, completed using reference TRBV7-9 and TRBJ2-7, is DTGVSQNPRHKITKRGQNVTFRCDPISEHNRLYWYRQTLGQGPEFLTYFQNEAQLEKSRLLSDRFSAERPKGSFSTLEIQRTEQGDSAMYLCASSLSPDNYEQYFGPGTRLTVT.

This clonotype was seen many times. The V call is TRBV2, the J call TRBJ2-5; 13 bases match TRBD2. This CDR3 has 16 amino acids. V shed 2 bases, J shed 3 bases, and the junction held 3 bases outside the gene matches. Germline V CDR1 and CDR2: SNHLY, FYNNEI. CDR3 bases: TGTGCCAGCAGTGAACCAGGACTAGCGGGGGAAGAGACCCAGTACTTC. Protein sequence: CASSEPGLAGEETQYF.

As to this clonotype: The missing conserved phenylalanine or tryptophan at the end of this CDR3 makes a read error likely. Because the CDR3's place on the DNA is in doubt, the DNA is left out and the CDR3 is given as listed by TCRdb. This rearrangement joins TRBV5-1 to TRBJ2-5. Including both end residues, the CDR3 is 8 amino acids long. The V gene's germline CDR1 is SGHRS and CDR2 YFSETQ. The CDR3 reads CASSRTGE.

There are a few counts of this clonotype. The chain recombines TRBV20-1 with TRBJ2-7; 7 bases agree with TRBD2. Germline values: CDR1 DFQATT, CDR2 SNEGSKA (reference sequence). V trimming: 3 bases; J trimming: 1 base; junction bases outside the gene matches: 9. This CDR3 region has 15 residues. The chain's CDR3 is CSASLLARISYEQYF. The CDR3 bases are TGCAGTGCTAGCCTACTAGCGCGAATATCCTACGAGCAGTACTTC.

This chain joins TRBV6-6 and TRBJ1-5; tentative D call: TRBD1 (5 bases). V was cut by 6 bases and J by 4 bases, with 19 bases left in between. The CDR3 consists of 16 residues. From germline, CDR1 is MNHNY and CDR2 SVGAGI (reference sequence). CDR3 DNA sequence: TGTGCCAGCAGCCGAGGAACGGGACGTCTGAATCAGCCCCAGCATTTT. It encodes CASSRGTGRLNQPQHF.

This chain joins TRBV7-9 and TRBJ1-2; maybe TRBD1 (6 bases). V lost 0 bases and J lost 6, with 17 bases in between. The CDR3 is made up of 16 amino acids. In germline, CDR1 is SEHNR, CDR2 FQNEAQ (reference sequence). Written as DNA, the CDR3 is TGTGCCAGCAGCTTAGCAACCCCCACAGGGTATGATGGCTACACCTTC. Its translation: CASSLATPTGYDGYTF.

This sequence joins TRBV29-1 and TRBJ1-2, with a tentative D call TRBD1 (6 bases). The CDR3 runs 13 residues. CDR1 SQVTM and CDR2 ANQGSEA come from the germline V gene. Trimming removed 8 bases at V and 4 bases at J, with 17 bases between. The CDR3 nucleotides are TGCAGCATACCTACCACAGGGATCTATGGCTACACCTTC. Amino acid sequence: CSIPTTGIYGYTF.

This clonotype was detected only once. Relative to the germline gene, one junction end is altered; a read error may explain this. The V call is TRBV10-3, the J call TRBJ2-5; D not certain. The CDR3 extends over 17 amino acids. The V gene's germline CDR1 is ENHRY and CDR2 SYGVKD. CDR3 in amino acids: CASSPRGPIRYQETQYF. CDR3 bases: TGTGCCAGCAGTCCTCGTGGCCCGATACGTTACCAAGAGACCCAGTACTTC.

This clonotype was found many times. The J gene is TRBJ2-7, the V gene TRBV7-2, with unresolved D. This CDR3 is 14 amino acids long. Trimming stripped 3 bases from V and 9 bases from J, with 18 bases between. CDR1 and CDR2 (germline): SGHTA, FQGNSA. CDR3 protein: CASSFRQRGVVQYF. CDR3 DNA: TGTGCCAGCAGCTTTCGGCAGAGAGGTGTTGTGCAGTACTTC.

This clonotype was picked up a small number of times. This sequence joins TRBV10-3 and TRBJ2-2; TRBD2 is a possible D gene (6 bases). The CDR3 is 13 residues long. Trimming took 10 bases from V and 4 from J, leaving 13 bases between them. Germline V gene data show CDR1 as ENHRY and CDR2 as SYGVKD. The CDR3 bases are TGTGCCAGCAAGTCGGGGGTCACCGGGGAGCTGTTTTTT. This gives the protein CASKSGVTGELFF.